The rows below give T cell receptor beta chains drawn from one sample of a study of cytomegalovirus exposure and HLA in healthy donors. TCRdb's copy holds only in-frame clones and misses some; the assay was immunoSEQ multiplex PCR. The data contain about 95,000 clones, about four fifths of them seen just once; the ten biggest clones take up roughly 3.9%. The sequenced material came from PBMCs. The receptors were sampled from a woman in her thirties or forties in good health and CMV-seropositive. CDR3s include the opening cysteine and the closing phenylalanine or tryptophan. A D gene is named only where the DNA matches it firmly. A clone size is listed for some rows: how often the clone was seen (once, few, many), or a class if it is expanded.

j_call,d_call,clone_size,v_call,cdr3_nt,cdr3_aa
TRBJ2-7,TRBD2,-,TRBV15,TGTGCCACCAGTGTCGGCGGGAGCGTCGACGAGCAGTACTTC,CATSVGGSVDEQYF
TRBJ2-7,-,-,TRBV5-1,TGCGCCAGCAGCTTGGTTAGGGGAAGTTACGAGCAGTACTTC,CASSLVRGSYEQYF
TRBJ1-3,-,-,TRBV2,TGTGCCAGCAGTGAAGGAACATTCTCTGGAAACACCATATATTTT,CASSEGTFSGNTIYF
TRBJ2-1,-,-,TRBV29-1,TGCAGCGCCTTTTCCGTCCGCCGGGACAATGAGCAGTTCTTC,CSAFSVRRDNEQFF
TRBJ2-2,-,-,TRBV2,TGTGCCAGCACGATCCAGGGGAACACCGGGGAGCTGTTTTTT,CASTIQGNTGELFF
TRBJ2-5,-,-,TRBV6-1,TGTGCCAGCAGTGATCCCGCAGCAGGGACCCAGTACTTC,CASSDPAAGTQYF
TRBJ2-5,TRBD1,-,TRBV19,TGTGCCAGTAGTACTGCTTCGGGACAGGGATGGGAGACCCAGTACTTC,CASSTASGQGWETQYF
TRBJ1-2,TRBD1,-,TRBV19,TGTGCCAGCACACAGACAGGGGGCGGTGGCTACACCTTC,CASTQTGGGGYTF
TRBJ1-5,-,-,TRBV11-2,TGTGCCAGCAGCTTAGGAGGCAGCAATCAGCCCCAGCATTTT,CASSLGGSNQPQHF
TRBJ2-2,TRBD1,once,TRBV5-8,TGTGCCAGCAGCTCCAGACAGGGGGAGTTCGGGGAGCTGTTTTTT,CASSSRQGEFGELFF
TRBJ2-1,TRBD2,-,TRBV29-1,TGCAGCGTTGTGGGTAGCGGGAGGGCTTATGAGCAGTTCTTC,CSVVGSGRAYEQFF
TRBJ2-7,TRBD2,once,TRBV7-6,TGTGCCAGCAGCTTATACCCATGGTTTACTAGCGGGGGAGGAGATTCCTACGAGCAGTACTTC,CASSLYPWFTSGGGDSYEQYF
TRBJ2-1,TRBD1,few,TRBV9,TGTGCCAGCAGCGCCTACAACAGGGGAAATGAGCAGTTCTTC,CASSAYNRGNEQFF
TRBJ1-1,-,-,TRBV7-9,TGTGCCAGCAGCTTGGAGGCATCGGCGGCTTTCTTT,CASSLEASAAFF
TRBJ2-5,-,-,TRBV5-1,TGCGCCAGCGTTCGAGACAGCAAAGAGACCCAGTACTTC,CASVRDSKETQYF
TRBJ1-3,-,-,TRBV6-5,TGTGCCAGCAGTTCCGCGGGGTCTGGAAACACCATATATTTT,CASSSAGSGNTIYF
TRBJ2-7,-,-,TRBV6-5,TGTGCCAGCAGTTACACCGGGACCTACGAGCAGTACTTC,CASSYTGTYEQYF
TRBJ2-7,TRBD1,few,TRBV5-1,TGCGCCAGCAGCTGGACCACAGGGGGCTATTCCGAGCAGTACTTC,CASSWTTGGYSEQYF
TRBJ2-3,TRBD1,-,TRBV7-8,TGTGCCAGCAGCCCACAGGGGGTCCCCTTCGCAAGCACAGATACGCAGTATTTT,CASSPQGVPFASTDTQYF
TRBJ2-1,-,-,TRBV18,TGTGCCAGCTCTAGAGGACACCTGGGCACCTACAATGAGCAGTTCTTC,CASSRGHLGTYNEQFF
TRBJ1-1,-,-,TRBV7-9,TGTGCCAGCAGCCGCGCTGAAGCTTTCTTT,CASSRAEAFF
TRBJ2-1,-,-,TRBV10-2,TGCGCCAGCACCGTGGGGCAGGGGCTCCCCTACAATGAGCAGTTCTTC,CASTVGQGLPYNEQFF
TRBJ2-7,TRBD2,once,TRBV6-1,TGTGCCAGCAGCGAGCGAGGGAGGGGTACCGAGCAGTACTTC,CASSERGRGTEQYF
TRBJ1-4,TRBD1,once,TRBV4-2,TGTGCCAGCAGCCAACGGGAACAGGGGTTCGAAAAACTGTTTTTT,CASSQREQGFEKLFF
TRBJ2-7,-,-,TRBV10-1,TGCGCCAGCAGTGAGTCGGAGGGACGAGAGCAGTACTTC,CASSESEGREQYF
TRBJ2-5,-,-,TRBV10-3,TGTGCCATCAGTGTTAGGGAGGCGAAAGAGACCCAGTACTTC,CAISVREAKETQYF
TRBJ2-3,-,-,TRBV11-2,TGTGCCAGCAGCCCAGGGAGGGCCGGGACAGGTATCACAGATACGCAGTATTTT,CASSPGRAGTGITDTQYF
TRBJ1-1,-,few,TRBV7-9,TGTGCCAGCAGCTTATCCCCTAGCACTGAAGCTTTCTTT,CASSLSPSTEAFF
TRBJ2-7,-,-,TRBV11-2,TGTGCCAGCAGCTTTCCCGGGACTTACTCCTACGAGCAGTACTTC,CASSFPGTYSYEQYF
TRBJ2-1,-,-,TRBV6-5,TGTGCCAGCAGTTACTCGAGTGGGGCCTCCTACAATGAGCAGTTCTTC,CASSYSSGASYNEQFF
TRBJ2-5,TRBD1,-,TRBV19,TGTGCCAGTAGTACGACAGGGGCAGAGACCCAGTACTTC,CASSTTGAETQYF
TRBJ2-7,TRBD2,-,TRBV4-2,TGTGCCAGCAGCCAAGATCTAGCGGGAGGCTACGAGCAGTACTTC,CASSQDLAGGYEQYF
TRBJ1-2,-,once,TRBV5-4,TGTGCCACCTCGGGGGGCTATGGCTACCCCTTC,CATSGGYGYPF
TRBJ2-3,-,-,TRBV5-4,TGTGCCAGCACCAAGGCTAGCACTCTTACGCAGTATTTT,CASTKASTLTQYF
TRBJ2-7,-,-,TRBV9,TGTGCCAGCAGCCCCCGAAGGGGGACCAGCTCCTACGAGCAGTACTTC,CASSPRRGTSSYEQYF
TRBJ1-1,TRBD1,once,TRBV7-9,TGTGCCAGCAGCGTAACCGACAGGGTCGCTTTCTTT,CASSVTDRVAFF
TRBJ2-3,-,-,TRBV7-2,TGTGCCAGCAGCACCCCCCGGGGAGATACGCAGTATTTT,CASSTPRGDTQYF
TRBJ2-1,-,-,TRBV19,TGTGCCACCACTAACGACCACTCCTACAATGAGCAGTTCTTC,CATTNDHSYNEQFF
TRBJ2-7,TRBD2,-,TRBV18,TGTGCCAGCTCCGGGACTAGCGGGATCCGTGAGCAGTACTTC,CASSGTSGIREQYF
TRBJ2-7,-,-,TRBV5-1,TGCGCCAGCAGCTTGGATGGGGGGACCTACGAGCAGTACTTC,CASSLDGGTYEQYF
TRBJ1-4,TRBD1,-,TRBV9,TGTGCCAGCAGCGACCCCGGGACAGGGGAAGAAAAACTGTTTTTT,CASSDPGTGEEKLFF
TRBJ2-5,TRBD1,-,TRBV28,TGTGCCAGCAGTTTAGGGGGACAGGGGTGGGAGACCCAGTACTTC,CASSLGGQGWETQYF
TRBJ2-6,TRBD1,-,TRBV28,TGTGCCAGCAGTTCAGGGGGCTCTGGGGCCAACGTCCTGACTTTC,CASSSGGSGANVLTF
TRBJ1-2,-,-,TRBV19,TGTGCCAGTGAGGGGGGAGGGGCCCACTATGGCTACACCTTC,CASEGGGAHYGYTF
TRBJ2-6,TRBD1,few,TRBV27,TGTGCCAGCAGGGCTACAGGGGTCGGGGCCAACGTCCTGACTTTC,CASRATGVGANVLTF
TRBJ1-5,TRBD1,-,TRBV5-6,TGTGCCAGCAGCCGGGGAACAGGGGCGGTGCAGCCCCAGCATTTT,CASSRGTGAVQPQHF
TRBJ1-5,-,-,TRBV10-1,TGCGCCAGCAGGGCTGATCAGCCCCAGCATTTT,CASRADQPQHF
TRBJ1-1,-,-,TRBV6-5,TGTGCCAGCACTTTTAGGGGGGGAATGAACACTGAAGCTTTCTTT,CASTFRGGMNTEAFF
TRBJ2-3,-,-,TRBV9,TGTGCCAGCAGCCCTACAGGGTCTAGCACAGATACGCAGTATTTT,CASSPTGSSTDTQYF
TRBJ2-3,-,-,TRBV6-6,TGTGCCAGCAGCCGGGGGAGTGATCCGCTGGATACGCAGTATTTT,CASSRGSDPLDTQYF
TRBJ1-2,-,-,TRBV19,TGTGCCAGTAGTCCCCCTGCGGACTATGGCTACACCTTC,CASSPPADYGYTF
TRBJ2-1,-,-,TRBV5-1,TGCGCCAGCAGCCCGGAACAGGGTTCCTACAATGAGCAGTTCTTC,CASSPEQGSYNEQFF
TRBJ2-3,-,few,TRBV11-2,TGTGCCAGCAGCTTATCGGATACGCAGTATTTT,CASSLSDTQYF
TRBJ1-1,TRBD1,-,TRBV2,TGTGCCACCGGGGGACAGAAGAACACTGAAGCTTTCTTT,CATGGQKNTEAFF